This T cell receptor beta chain was found in a study of identical twins. Regarding the study as a whole: Its conclusions, products of cross-sectional statistical analysis, did not come from following the same donors.

About this clonotype: The antigen remains undetermined. Because the CDR3 is missing its conserved closing phenylalanine or tryptophan, this is likely a read error.

The ends lost 5 bases at V and 6 bases at J; junction bases unmatched: 15. Per the germline V gene, CDR1 is SEHNR and CDR2 is FQNEAQ (reference sequence). There are 17 residues in the CDR3. TCRdb redid the calling of the 5' RACE reads with MiXCR, one entry per CDR3 protein. Of some 710,000 distinct CDR3 sequences listed, roughly 6.2% were seen once; the top ten hold about 1.8%. The chain joins TRBV7-9 to TRBJ2-3; 9 bases match TRBD2. This TCR came from a young man in good health. The specimen was naive T cells sorted from blood. The DNA of the CDR3 is TGTGCCAGCAGCCCCCTGGTCTCTAGCGGGATTTCGGATACGCAGTATTGT. Protein product: CASSPLVSSGISDTQYC.